Presented here are 32 T cell receptor beta chains from one specimen sequenced in a study of T cells in tuberculosis. The repertoire was sequenced with immunoSEQ multiplex PCR; TCRdb's copy has only in-frame clones and lacks some. The table includes roughly 34,000 clones, roughly 97% detected once. Sequences were obtained from PBMCs. Receptor source: a donor aged 10-30 years with latent tuberculosis or without tuberculosis infection.

The chain links TRBV6-1 to TRBJ1-2, with a weak D call TRBD1 (6 bases). The CDR3 has 15 amino acids. The germline CDR1 and CDR2 sequences are MNHNS and SASEGT. Trimming removed 2 bases at V and 1 base at J, with 11 bases between. CDR3 bases: TGTGCCAGCAGTGAAAGGGGGGGCAGTAACTATGGCTACACCTTC. This encodes CASSERGGSNYGYTF.

This chain joins TRBV5-1 and TRBJ2-5; D perhaps matches TRBD1 (5 bases). The germline CDR1 and CDR2 sequences are SGHRS and YFSETQ. Trimming pared 5 bases from V and 5 bases from J, leaving 16 bases between. This CDR3 has 14 amino acids. The CDR3 region is CASRSQGTGETQYF. The CDR3 region has the DNA TGCGCCAGCAGAAGCCAGGGTACGGGCGAGACCCAGTACTTC.

The rearrangement joins TRBV5-6 to TRBJ2-3; D not certain. The CDR3 extends over 16 amino acids. V lost 0 bases, J lost 0 bases, and 11 bases lay in between. Germline V gene lookup returns CDR1 SGHDT and CDR2 YYEEEE. The CDR3 loop reads CASSLVYVLSTDTQYF. In nucleotides, the CDR3 is TGTGCCAGCAGCTTGGTTTACGTTCTAAGCACAGATACGCAGTATTTT.

This sequence joins TRBV18 and TRBJ1-5, with D unclear. V shed 2 bases and J shed 4 bases, with 6 bases lying between them. The germline V gene encodes CDR1 KGHSH and CDR2 LQKENI. The CDR3 runs 13 residues. CDR3 coding DNA: TGTGCCAGCTCACCATCACTAAATCAGCCCCAGCATTTT. It encodes CASSPSLNQPQHF.

J is TRBJ2-7 and V is TRBV28; D not certain. The CDR3 has 15 amino acids. V was trimmed by 5 bases and J by 4 bases, leaving 18 bases between them. Germline CDR1 reads MDHEN; CDR2 reads SYDVKM. The CDR3 loop is CASSPRRSSTYEQYF. CDR3 nucleotides: TGTGCCAGCAGTCCCCGCCGGAGTAGTACTTACGAGCAGTACTTC.

The J gene is TRBJ1-1, the V gene TRBV28; TRBD1 matches 7 bases. The V segment lost 4 bases and the J segment 1 base; nucleotides outside the gene matches: 6. Germline V gives CDR1 MDHEN, CDR2 SYDVKM. The CDR3 spans 15 residues. The chain's CDR3 is CASSYGTVQNTEAFF. The CDR3 nucleotides are TGTGCCAGCAGTTACGGGACAGTCCAGAACACTGAAGCTTTCTTT. Together with reference TRBV28 and TRBJ1-1, the CDR3 gives the full variable domain: DVKVTQSSRYLVKRTGEKVFLECVQDMDHENMFWYRQDPGLGLRLIYFSYDVKMKEKGDIPEGYSVSREKKERFSLILESASTNQTSMYLCASSYGTVQNTEAFFGQGTRLTVV.

The chain carries TRBV12-5 and TRBJ2-7; D is uncertain. The V end lost 0 bases, the J end lost 7 bases, and 10 bases lay between the germline ends. Per the germline V gene, CDR1 is LGHNT and CDR2 is FRNRAP. The CDR3 has 13 amino acids. CDR3 protein: CASGLVPEEEQYF. In nucleotides, the CDR3 is TGTGCTAGTGGTTTGGTACCCGAAGAGGAGCAGTACTTC.

The rearrangement links TRBV19 to TRBJ1-2, with a possible D match to TRBD1 (6 bases). The germline V and J ends were trimmed by 5 bases and 0 bases, with 10 bases remaining between them. The CDR3 spans 14 residues. The germline V gene encodes CDR1 LNHDA and CDR2 SQIVND (reference sequence). The CDR3 loop is CASSPGTTNYGYTF. The DNA of the CDR3 is TGTGCCAGTAGTCCGGGGACAACTAACTATGGCTACACCTTC.

On this clone: Relative to the germline gene, one junction end is altered; a read error may explain this. The chain is built from TRBV5-1 and TRBJ2-1, with TRBD2 matching 10 bases. CDR1 and CDR2 from the germline V gene are SGHRS and YFSETQ. This CDR3 has 15 amino acids. CDR3 nucleotides: TGCGCCAGCAGTTTGGGGCTAGCGGGAGAAGGTGAGCAGTTCTTC. Amino acids: CASSLGLAGEGEQFF.

CDR3 coding DNA: TGTGCCAGCAGCGCTGACAGGGAGAACACTGAAGCTTTCTTT. It codes for CASSADRENTEAFF. The gene calls are TRBV13 and TRBJ1-1; TRBD1 matches at 7 bases. The CDR3 consists of 14 residues. The germline V gene encodes CDR1 PRHDT and CDR2 FYEKMQ (reference sequence). V shed 5 bases, J shed 1 base, and the junction held 4 bases outside the gene matches.

V is TRBV30 and J is TRBJ1-5; D call uncertain. The CDR3 spans 13 residues. Germline CDR1 GTSNPN, CDR2 SVGIG (reference sequence). The V end was cut by 0 bases, the J end by 6 bases, with 9 bases between. CDR3 sequence reads: CAWSVQGSQPQHF. CDR3 coding DNA: TGTGCCTGGAGTGTACAAGGGAGTCAGCCCCAGCATTTT.

In its sample, this clone was seen once. V usage is TRBV2 and J usage is TRBJ1-2; D gene unclear. The CDR3 spans 13 residues. Trimming stripped 1 base from V and 5 bases from J, with 8 bases between. CDR1 is SNHLY and CDR2 is FYNNEI in the germline V gene. CDR3: CASSEGRLYGYTF. As DNA, the CDR3 is TGTGCCAGCAGTGAAGGCAGACTATATGGCTACACCTTC.

This clone has only one observation. The J gene is TRBJ1-1, the V gene TRBV30; 7 bases are shared with TRBD1. V lost 2 bases and J lost 11; bases outside the gene matches: 11. The CDR3 spans 13 residues. Per germline, CDR1 GTSNPN and CDR2 SVGIG (reference sequence). CDR3 in amino acids: CAWSMASGGLAFF. The CDR3 nucleotides read TGTGCCTGGAGTATGGCGTCAGGGGGATTGGCTTTCTTT.

The rearrangement links TRBV2 to TRBJ2-3, with D uncertain. Germline V gene lookup returns CDR1 SNHLY and CDR2 FYNNEI. The CDR3 runs to 13 residues. The V and J ends lost 6 bases and 0 bases respectively, with 7 bases between them. The CDR3 loop reads CASSSTSTDTQYF. The CDR3 nucleotides are TGTGCCAGCAGCTCGACTAGCACAGATACGCAGTATTTT.

V gene TRBV11-2 combines with J gene TRBJ2-1; 14 bases match TRBD2. CDR3 size: 19 residues. Per the germline V gene, CDR1 is SGHAT and CDR2 is FQNNGV. V dropped 3 bases and J dropped 0; count of bases not matched to a gene: 7. The CDR3, as DNA: TGTGCCAGCAGCTTTGGACTAGCGGGAGGCTCGAGCTCCTACAATGAGCAGTTCTTC. Amino acids: CASSFGLAGGSSSYNEQFF.

V gene TRBV28 combines with J gene TRBJ2-7; D is possibly TRBD2 (5 bases). Trimming removed 3 bases from V and 6 bases from J, with 9 bases in between. This CDR3 region has 12 residues. Germline V lookup: CDR1 MDHEN, CDR2 SYDVKM. CDR3 residues: CASSFARVEQYF. The DNA of the CDR3 is TGTGCCAGCAGTTTCGCGAGGGTCGAGCAGTACTTC.

J is TRBJ1-1 and V is TRBV10-3; 8 positions agree with TRBD1. CDR3 length: 12 amino acids. Germline CDR1 is ENHRY and CDR2 is SYGVKD. V was clipped by 10 bases and J by 11 bases; unmatched bases: 12. The CDR3 nucleotides read TGTGCCACCACCCCTGGACAGGGCTTTGCTTTCTTT. The encoded protein is CATTPGQGFAFF.

The gene calls are TRBV29-1 and TRBJ1-3; weak D call: TRBD1 (5 bases). The CDR3 runs to 15 residues. Germline CDR1 reads SQVTM; CDR2 reads ANQGSEA. Trimming removed 7 bases from V and 0 bases from J, with 16 bases in between. The CDR3: CSGTPPFHSGNTIYF. The CDR3 DNA reads TGCAGCGGGACACCTCCTTTTCACTCTGGAAACACCATATATTTT.

This sequence joins TRBV7-8 and TRBJ2-4, with D maybe TRBD2 (5 bases). The V end lost 5 bases, the J end lost 1 base, and 27 bases lay between the germline ends. Germline lookup yields CDR1 SGHVS and CDR2 FQNEAQ. The CDR3 is 20 residues long. CDR3 coding DNA: TGTGCCAGCAGCCCACGTTCCCCGGTGTTCGGGGTTCAGGCCAAAAACATTCAGTACTTC. Its translation: CASSPRSPVFGVQAKNIQYF.

The chain carries TRBV28 and TRBJ2-7; 12 bases match TRBD2. The germline gives CDR1 MDHEN, CDR2 SYDVKM. There are 19 residues in the CDR3. With 7 bases clipped from V and 0 bases from J, the junction kept 16 bases outside the gene matches. The chain's CDR3 is CASISGGTSGFGSSYEQYF. As DNA, the CDR3 is TGTGCCAGCATCAGCGGGGGGACTAGCGGGTTCGGAAGCTCCTACGAGCAGTACTTC.

The chain recombines TRBV6-6 with TRBJ1-3, with D hard to call. The CDR3 has 16 residues. Germline V gene sequence: CDR1 MNHNY, CDR2 SVGAGI (reference sequence). The ends were cut back, 2 bases at V and 2 bases at J, with 13 bases in the middle. CDR3 DNA: TGTGCCAGCAGTTACACCGTGGTGGGCACTGGAAACACCATATATTTT. Translation gives CASSYTVVGTGNTIYF.

The gene calls are TRBV5-8 and TRBJ1-5; no clear D. The V end lost 0 bases, the J end lost 0 bases, and 16 bases lay between the germline ends. This CDR3 is 18 amino acids long. The germline CDR1 and CDR2 sequences are SGHTS and YDEGEE. The CDR3 sequence: CASSLGQDSRFSNQPQHF. The CDR3 DNA sequence: TGTGCCAGCAGCTTGGGGCAGGACTCGAGGTTTAGCAATCAGCCCCAGCATTTT.

V gene TRBV5-1 combines with J gene TRBJ2-7, with 9 bases lining up with TRBD1. This CDR3 is built from 17 residues. J lost 5 bases, V lost 6 bases, and 18 bases had no gene match. The germline V gene encodes CDR1 SGHRS and CDR2 YFSETQ. The chain's CDR3 is CASTLGRFGQGSHEQYF. The CDR3 DNA sequence: TGCGCCAGCACCTTAGGGAGGTTCGGACAGGGGAGCCACGAGCAGTACTTC.

The CDR3 nucleotides are TGCGCCAGCAGCCAAGATCCGGGAGGGGGTCGGGGCTACACCTTC. It is translated as CASSQDPGGGRGYTF. The J gene is TRBJ1-2, the V gene TRBV4-1; tentative D call: TRBD1 (6 bases). The length of the CDR3 is 15 residues. The V end was cut by 0 bases, the J end by 8 bases, with 16 bases between. Germline V gene data show CDR1 as MGHRA and CDR2 as YSYEKL.

V and J are TRBV11-2 and TRBJ2-1, with D possibly being TRBD2 (5 bases). Trimming stripped 0 bases from V and 5 bases from J, with 8 bases between. The germline V gene encodes CDR1 SGHAT and CDR2 FQNNGV. The CDR3 has 14 residues. DNA for the CDR3: TGTGCCAGCAGCTTAGAAGCGGCAAACAATGAGCAGTTCTTC. This gives the protein CASSLEAANNEQFF.

Concerning this clone: The germline gene is not matched at one end of the junction; a read error may be the cause. The chain has TRBV5-4 and TRBJ2-3; TRBD2 aligns across 7 bases. Germline values: CDR1 SGHNT, CDR2 YYREEE (reference sequence). There are 14 residues in the CDR3. For the CDR3, the DNA is TGTGCCAGTAGCTCCGCTAGCGGAACAGATACGCAGTATTTT. Its translation is CASSSASGTDTQYF. Full variable domain (missing parts from reference TRBV5-4 and TRBJ2-3): ETGVTQSPTHLIKTRGQQVTLRCSSQSGHNTVSWYQQALGQGPQFIFQYYREEENGRGNFPPRFSGLQFPNYSSELNVNALELDDSALYLCASSSASGTDTQYFGPGTRLTVL.

The chain employs TRBV9 and TRBJ2-6; D might be TRBD1 (6 bases). V lost 3 bases and J 3 bases, leaving 10 bases between the germline ends. Germline V lookup: CDR1 SGDLS, CDR2 YYNGEE. This CDR3 has 15 amino acids. The CDR3 protein is CASSATGNGANVLTF. The CDR3 DNA follows: TGTGCCAGCAGCGCAACAGGGAATGGGGCCAACGTCCTGACTTTC.

The V gene is TRBV2, the J gene TRBJ2-2, with D tentatively TRBD1 (5 bases). The germline V and J ends were trimmed by 10 bases and 6 bases, with 21 bases remaining between them. CDR3 size: 15 residues. The germline CDR1 and CDR2 sequences are SNHLY and FYNNEI. CDR3 loop: CATTATRDMSGELFF. As DNA, the CDR3 is TGTGCCACGACAGCCACCAGGGATATGTCCGGGGAGCTGTTTTTT. The full variable domain, completed using reference TRBV2 and TRBJ2-2, is EPEVTQTPSHQVTQMGQEVILRCVPISNHLYFYWYRQILGQKVEFLVSFYNNEISEKSEIFDDQFSVERPDGSNFTLKIRSTKLEDSAMYFCATTATRDMSGELFFGEGSRLTVL.

The V and J genes are TRBV5-5 and TRBJ2-5, with 9 bases aligning to TRBD2. The V and J ends lost 6 bases and 4 bases, in that order; junction bases with no gene match: 7. The CDR3 extends over 14 amino acids. CDR1 and CDR2 from the germline V gene are SGHKS and YYEKEE (reference sequence). CDR3 loop: CASTVAGVGETQYF. The CDR3 nucleotides are TGTGCCAGCACGGTAGCGGGGGTAGGAGAGACCCAGTACTTC.

The sample holds one count of this clone. The chain uses TRBV28 and TRBJ1-3; D remains unclear. The germline CDR1 and CDR2 sequences are MDHEN and SYDVKM. CDR3 length equals 17 residues. V gave up 3 bases and J gave up 1 base, with 16 bases separating them. CDR3 protein: CASSLMIWGASGNTIYF. The CDR3 nucleotides read TGTGCCAGCAGTTTGATGATCTGGGGAGCATCTGGAAACACCATATATTTT.

This chain connects TRBV6-5 to TRBJ1-1, with 9 positions matching TRBD1. This CDR3 is built from 15 residues. CDR1 and CDR2 from the germline V gene are MNHEY and SVGAGI. V was pared by 6 bases and J by 4 bases, with 9 bases of the junction left unmatched. As DNA, the CDR3 is TGTGCCAGCAGCCCGACGGGACAGGGAGTCACTGAAGCTTTCTTT. Protein sequence: CASSPTGQGVTEAFF.

In nucleotides, the CDR3 is TGTGCCAGTAGTGCCTTCGTGGGGGACAGAAGCACAGATACGCAGTATTTT. Amino acids: CASSAFVGDRSTDTQYF. This chain links TRBV19 with TRBJ2-3, with 7 nucleotides matching TRBD1. Germline values: CDR1 LNHDA, CDR2 SQIVND (reference sequence). The CDR3 loop spans 17 amino acids. V gave up 5 bases and J gave up 0 bases; unmatched junction bases: 11.